The present T cell receptor beta chain was sequenced within a study of cytotoxic CD8 clonotypes in ibrutinib-treated CLL. In the case of this clone: The antigen remains unidentified.

Assay used: immunoSEQ multiplex PCR; TCRdb lists only in-frame clones, some missing. The sample has about 160,000 clones; over 65% are singletons. Germline assignment: CDR1 SEHNR and CDR2 FQNEAQ (reference sequence). Trimming left V 5 bases short and J 3 bases short, with 7 bases between. CDR3 size: 13 residues. Study-wide results and limits: Stable or contracted on treatment, public clonotypes were also uncommon.

This clonotype was obtained from a human donor with chronic lymphocytic leukemia. The material was PBMCs, obtained after 12 months of ibrutinib treatment. This chain links TRBV7-9 with TRBJ2-2; no definite D call. The CDR3 sequence: CASSLTDTGELFF. CDR3 in DNA: TGTGCCAGCAGCCTCACGGACACCGGGGAGCTGTTTTTT.